This T cell receptor (beta chain) was recorded in a study of human CD8 memory T cell subsets (dated by TCRdb to between 2020 and 2021). About the full investigation: To assess how stem-like (TSTEM), progenitor exhausted-like (TPEX) and effector memory CD8+ T cell subsets are clonally related, the TCRbeta repertoires of these three subsets were compared. TCRbeta repertoires were obtained from over 5 donors, each contributing TSTEM, TPEX and effector memory subsets.

A Human TCR Profiling Kit was used to prepare UMI-labeled 5' RACE TCRbeta libraries. Every TCRbeta library was prepared in parallel with an identical number of PCR cycles. Per the original workflow: Between roughly 2,600 and 20,000 functional CDR3beta clonotypes were contained in each TCRbeta library. MIGEC 1.2.9 was used for UMI extraction and consensus assembly, with a minimum of three reads required per UMI. MiXCR 3.0.3 was used to extract in-frame CDR3beta repertoires. Each sample was downsampled to 42,000 randomly selected UMIs before diversity metrics were computed in VDJtools 1.2.1. For each sample pair, the repertoire overlap metrics D, R and F2 were calculated in VDJtools using the top 3,000 clones. With the reads reprocessed by TCRdb, a single entry stands for each CDR3 protein sequence and no DNA is reported. These V and J calls originate from TCRdb's pipeline instead of the authors' own analysis. The sample's clone listing holds 4,500 to 5,500 distinct CDR3 sequences. The top ten clonotypes cover around 25% of the sample.

Note on this clonotype: Its recognized antigen is unknown.

Peripheral blood mononuclear cells were isolated from healthy donor buffy coats by density gradient separation. Negative magnetic separation using EasySep or MojoSort CD8+ T cell isolation kits was how the study enriched total CD8+ T cells. For each subset, total RNA was extracted using an RNeasy Mini Kit from duplicate vials of some 160,000 sorted CD8+ T cells. PBMCs were used either fresh or after being cryopreserved in fetal bovine serum containing 10% DMSO. Fluorescence-activated cell sorting on a FACSAria III was used to sort the CD8+ T cell subsets to purity. What the research found in general, with its limitations: Greater repertoire diversity in TSTEM than in TPEX subsets was suggested by Chao1 estimates, potentially reflecting a broader range of specificities. Clonotypes were shared with effector memory cells by both stem-like subsets, but only minimal overlap was found between TSTEM and TPEX repertoires, suggesting distinct antigen spectra. TSTEM and TPEX subsets showed similarly high normalized Shannon-Wiener diversity, whereas effector memory subsets were comparatively less diverse. Sequencing was limited to TCRbeta chains, and the repertoire comparisons were based on a handful of donors analyzed with paired t-tests and Bonferroni correction.

From the cysteine through the phenylalanine, the CDR3 covers 17 amino acids. A DNA sequence was not provided. CDR1 and CDR2 were assigned from the germline V gene (reference sequence) as DFQATT and SNEGSKA. The receptor's source is a human donor in good health. The material sequenced was CD8+ T cells from PBMCs. The rearranged chain carries TRBV20-1 and TRBJ2-3; TCRdb reports TRBD2, a call that lacks DNA to check it against. The CDR3 region: CSAKIAGGFGSTDTQYF.